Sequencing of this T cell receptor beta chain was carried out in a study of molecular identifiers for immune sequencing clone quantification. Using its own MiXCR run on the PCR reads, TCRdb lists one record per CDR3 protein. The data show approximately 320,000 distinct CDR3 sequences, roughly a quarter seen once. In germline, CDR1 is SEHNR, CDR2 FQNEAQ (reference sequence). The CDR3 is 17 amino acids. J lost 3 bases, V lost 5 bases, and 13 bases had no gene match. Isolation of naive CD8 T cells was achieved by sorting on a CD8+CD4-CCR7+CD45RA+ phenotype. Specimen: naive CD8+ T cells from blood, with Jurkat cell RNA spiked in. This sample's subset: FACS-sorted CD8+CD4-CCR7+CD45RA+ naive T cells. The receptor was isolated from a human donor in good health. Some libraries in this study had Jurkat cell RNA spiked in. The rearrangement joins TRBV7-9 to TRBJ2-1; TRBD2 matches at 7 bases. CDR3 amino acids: CASSPSLAGDDYNEQFF. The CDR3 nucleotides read TGTGCCAGCAGCCCCTCCCTTGCGGGAGATGACTACAATGAGCAGTTCTTC. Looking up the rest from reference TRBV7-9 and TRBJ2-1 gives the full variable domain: DTGVSQNPRHKITKRGQNVTFRCDPISEHNRLYWYRQTLGQGPEFLTYFQNEAQLEKSRLLSDRFSAERPKGSFSTLEIQRTEQGDSAMYLCASSPSLAGDDYNEQFFGPGTRLTVL.